The clone carrying this T cell receptor beta chain was seen repeatedly, ten times or more. Its antigen is unknown. The length of the CDR3 is 13 residues. Germline values: CDR1 MNHNS, CDR2 SASEGT. V was cut by 4 bases and J by 4 bases, with 10 bases left in between. This specimen belongs to a study of T cells in Graves' hyperthyroidism and ophthalmopathy. Whole-study findings and limits: Most thyroid clonotypes expanded above 0.001 were also detected in blood.

RNA transcripts provided the source from which TCR beta CDR3 regions were amplified. First-round RT-PCR targeting the TCR CDR3 was performed with the HTBI primer set. TCRdb re-called the multiplex PCR reads with MiXCR, one entry per CDR3 protein. The sample lists around 300,000 distinct CDR3 sequences, around 13% occurring once. The chain joins TRBV6-1 to TRBJ1-2, with D unresolved. Material for sequencing was blood. The TCR originated in a woman aged 40 to 49 with Graves' ophthalmopathy. The CDR3 DNA is TGTGCCAGCAGTGTTGGGGAGAGCTATGGCTACACCTTC. As protein: CASSVGESYGYTF.